The next 20 T cell receptor beta chains were all read from a single sample in a study of graft-versus-host responses after intestinal transplantation. Method: immunoSEQ multiplex PCR; TCRdb's copy keeps in-frame clones and lacks some. This sample has 20,000 to 25,000 clones, with approximately 45% found just once. The sequencing here drew on alloreactive CD4+ T cells from a mixed lymphocyte reaction culture, taken before intestinal transplant. Subset indicated: CFSE-low proliferating T cells sorted from approximately six-day pre-transplant mixed lymphocyte reaction (GvH or HvG direction). The receptors were sampled from a human patient who received an intestinal transplant.

The table lists this clone with a count of one. CDR3 DNA sequence: TGTGCCAGCAGCCCCGACAGTTCGGAGACCCAGTACTTC. This encodes CASSPDSSETQYF. This rearrangement joins TRBV7-9 to TRBJ2-5, with a weak D call TRBD1 (5 bases). Trimming shortened V by 5 bases and J by 5 bases, and 12 bases separated the two germline ends. Per germline, CDR1 SEHNR and CDR2 FQNEAQ (reference sequence). CDR3 length: 13 residues.

This clone came up a few times. The chain joins TRBV29-1 to TRBJ1-3; 7 bases agree with TRBD1. CDR1 SQVTM and CDR2 ANQGSEA come from the germline V gene. The CDR3 contains 15 residues. V shed 7 bases, J shed 0 bases, and the junction held 9 bases outside the gene matches. The CDR3, as DNA: TGCAGCGCAAATACACAGGGGTCCTCTGGAAACACCATATATTTT. Translation gives CSANTQGSSGNTIYF.

This clone has more than one count but fewer than ten. The V call is TRBV18, the J call TRBJ2-3, with D uncertain. Trimming stripped 3 bases from V and 1 base from J, with 5 bases between. From germline, CDR1 is KGHSH and CDR2 LQKENI. The CDR3 runs 13 residues. This chain's CDR3 is CASSPSGTDTQYF. CDR3 DNA: TGTGCCAGCTCACCGTCAGGCACAGATACGCAGTATTTT.

This clone was counted a few times. This chain joins TRBV4-1 and TRBJ2-7; 11 positions match TRBD2. CDR1 MGHRA and CDR2 YSYEKL come from the germline V gene. The CDR3 is made up of 16 amino acids. V dropped 3 bases and J dropped 6; count of bases not matched to a gene: 10. The CDR3 nucleotides are TGCGCCAGCAGCCATTACCTAGCGGGGGGCCTAGGCGAGCAGTACTTC. It specifies CASSHYLAGGLGEQYF.

V is TRBV2 and J is TRBJ1-1; 7 bases match TRBD1. The CDR3 is made up of 15 amino acids. Trimming took 4 bases from V and 0 from J; bases not matched to a gene: 5. Germline V gene sequence: CDR1 SNHLY, CDR2 FYNNEI. CDR3 bases: TGTGCCAGCAGTGGATGGGGACAGTTGAACACTGAAGCTTTCTTT. This translates into CASSGWGQLNTEAFF.

The chain links TRBV18 to TRBJ2-5; 7 bases are shared with TRBD1. The trim removed 1 base at V and 1 base at J, leaving 0 bases unmatched. Per germline, CDR1 KGHSH and CDR2 LQKENI. The length of the CDR3 is 14 residues. CDR3 sequence reads: CASSPRTGQETQYF. The CDR3 nucleotides are TGTGCCAGCTCACCACGGACAGGCCAAGAGACCCAGTACTTC.

CDR3: CASSPWGGGYTF. The CDR3 region has the DNA TGCGCCAGCAGCCCCTGGGGCGGTGGCTACACCTTC. The V call is TRBV5-1, the J call TRBJ1-2; maybe TRBD1 (5 bases). V gave up 4 bases and J gave up 7 bases, with 11 bases separating them. The germline V gene has CDR1 SGHRS and CDR2 YFSETQ. This CDR3 contains 12 residues.

This clone was counted a few times. The chain is built from TRBV2 and TRBJ1-2; 9 bases are a match to TRBD1. V gave up 8 bases and J gave up 5 bases; unmatched junction bases: 0. This CDR3 region has 11 residues. Germline V gene lookup returns CDR1 SNHLY and CDR2 FYNNEI. This CDR3 reads CASGQGYGYTF. CDR3 DNA sequence: TGTGCCAGCGGACAGGGGTATGGCTACACCTTC.

The CDR3 is CASSNGLDYGYTF. The CDR3 nucleotides are TGTGCCAGCAGCAACGGGTTGGACTATGGCTACACCTTC. The V and J genes are TRBV4-2 and TRBJ1-2, with no clear D. CDR1 is LGHNA, CDR2 YNFKEQ, per germline. Trimming removed 5 bases from V and 3 bases from J, with 10 bases in between. The CDR3 covers 13 residues.

V usage is TRBV6-5 and J usage is TRBJ1-2, with D possibly matching TRBD1 (6 bases). The CDR3 spans 14 residues. Germline CDR1 reads MNHEY; CDR2 reads SVGAGI. Trimming took 7 bases from V and 4 from J, leaving 16 bases between them. CDR3 DNA: TGTGCCAGCACCCCCGTTGGGGGCGGCTATGGCTACACCTTC. Protein product: CASTPVGGGYGYTF.

This clone was seen only once. The DNA of the CDR3 is TGCGCCAGCAGCCAAGATCAGAACCGAGATACGCAGTATTTT. Its translation is CASSQDQNRDTQYF. V and J are TRBV4-1 and TRBJ2-3, with D hard to call. CDR1 MGHRA and CDR2 YSYEKL come from the germline V gene. The CDR3 spans 14 residues. Trimming stripped 0 bases from V and 5 bases from J, with 9 bases between.

The chain combines TRBV6-5 with TRBJ2-7; the D gene is possibly TRBD1 (5 bases). Per germline, CDR1 MNHEY and CDR2 SVGAGI. The CDR3 spans 14 residues. V was cut by 8 bases and J by 2 bases, with 16 bases left in between. CDR3 loop: CASRTLRTTYEQYF. CDR3 DNA sequence: TGTGCCAGCCGGACCTTGAGGACAACCTACGAGCAGTACTTC.

The V call is TRBV5-1, the J call TRBJ2-7, with 8 bases fitting TRBD2. The germline gives CDR1 SGHRS, CDR2 YFSETQ. The CDR3 is made up of 15 amino acids. J was trimmed by 3 bases and V by 4 bases; bases with no gene match: 9. The CDR3 nucleotides read TGCGCCAGCAGCCAAGCCCCGGGACTAGGCTACGAGCAGTACTTC. Protein product: CASSQAPGLGYEQYF.

This clone was detected a few times. The rearrangement uses TRBV2 and TRBJ2-1, with TRBD2 identical over 10 bases. The CDR3 loop spans 16 amino acids. Germline values: CDR1 SNHLY, CDR2 FYNNEI. V gave up 6 bases and J gave up 4 bases; unmatched junction bases: 9. CDR3 sequence reads: CASRGSGGGIYNEQFF. The CDR3 bases are TGTGCCAGCAGGGGAAGCGGGGGGGGGATATACAATGAGCAGTTCTTC.

This chain uses TRBV19 with TRBJ1-1, with TRBD1 as a possible D gene (5 bases). Germline lookup yields CDR1 LNHDA and CDR2 SQIVND (reference sequence). The germline V and J ends were trimmed by 5 bases and 10 bases, with 17 bases remaining between them. This CDR3 has 13 amino acids. CDR3 loop: CASSRDPGLVAFF. CDR3 sequence (DNA): TGTGCCAGTAGTCGAGACCCAGGGTTGGTAGCTTTCTTT.

The chain joins TRBV25-1 to TRBJ1-2; D is undetermined. V lost 3 bases and J lost 9, with 8 bases in between. The CDR3 runs 11 residues. CDR1 MGHDK and CDR2 SYGVNS come from the germline V gene. For the CDR3, the DNA is TGTGCCAGCAGTGACGGGGTTCGCTACACCTTC. It is translated as CASSDGVRYTF.

The rearrangement links TRBV11-3 to TRBJ1-1; the D gene is possibly TRBD1 (5 bases). Trimming pared 5 bases from V and 11 bases from J, leaving 12 bases between. Germline values: CDR1 SGHNT, CDR2 YENEEA. The CDR3 runs to 11 residues. CDR3 sequence reads: CASSGQGGAFF. Here the CDR3 DNA reads TGTGCCAGCAGCGGGCAGGGTGGCGCTTTCTTT.

Details on this clone: Compared with germline, one end of the junction differs, possibly owing to a read error. This sequence joins TRBV20-1 and TRBJ2-4; no firm D call. From germline, CDR1 is DFQATT and CDR2 SNEGSKA (reference sequence). There are 10 residues in the CDR3. In DNA, the CDR3 is TGCAGTGCTAGGGTGACAAAACCCCACTTC. Protein: CSARVTKPHF.

This chain's CDR3 is CASSPSLLAGGSYEQYF. CDR3 coding DNA: TGTGCCAGCTCACCATCCTTACTAGCGGGGGGGTCCTACGAGCAGTACTTC. The chain joins TRBV18 to TRBJ2-7, with 13 bases matching TRBD2. Trimming at V came to 2 bases and at J to 1 base, leaving 5 bases not matched to a gene. The length of the CDR3 is 17 residues. CDR1 is KGHSH and CDR2 is LQKENI in the germline V gene.

The rearrangement uses TRBV4-1 and TRBJ2-1; a possible D gene is TRBD2 (5 bases). Per the germline V gene, CDR1 is MGHRA and CDR2 is YSYEKL. Trimming shortened V by 1 base and J by 9 bases, and 16 bases separated the two germline ends. CDR3 length equals 15 residues. The CDR3 bases are TGCGCCAGCAGCCAAGTGGGAGCCTTGACGGCTGAGCAGTTCTTC. It translates to CASSQVGALTAEQFF.